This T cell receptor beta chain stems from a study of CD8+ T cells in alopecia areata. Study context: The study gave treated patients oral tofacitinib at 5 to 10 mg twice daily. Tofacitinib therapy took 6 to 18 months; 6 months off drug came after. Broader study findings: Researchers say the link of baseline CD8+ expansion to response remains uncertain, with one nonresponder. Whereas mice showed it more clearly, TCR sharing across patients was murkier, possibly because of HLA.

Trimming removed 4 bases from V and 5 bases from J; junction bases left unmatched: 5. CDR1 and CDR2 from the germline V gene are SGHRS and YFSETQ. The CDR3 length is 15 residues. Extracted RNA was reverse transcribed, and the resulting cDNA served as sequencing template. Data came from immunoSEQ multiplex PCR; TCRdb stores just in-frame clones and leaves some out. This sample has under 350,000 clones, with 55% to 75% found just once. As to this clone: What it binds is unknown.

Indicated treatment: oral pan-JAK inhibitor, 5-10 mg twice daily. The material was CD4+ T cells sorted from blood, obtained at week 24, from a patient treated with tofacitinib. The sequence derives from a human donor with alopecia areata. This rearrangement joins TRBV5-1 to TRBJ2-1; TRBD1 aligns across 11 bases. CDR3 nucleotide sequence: TGCGCCAGCAGCCCGGACAGGGGGCGCGACAATGAGCAGTTCTTC. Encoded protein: CASSPDRGRDNEQFF.